This TCR beta chain came from a study of shared clonotypes between healthy human individuals. The naive CD8 fraction comprised CD45RO-negative cells positively selected for CCR7 and excluded terminally differentiated effector memory CD45RA+ cells. V trimming: 3 bases; J trimming: 2 bases; junction bases outside the gene matches: 2. The CDR3 contains 15 residues. Germline lookup yields CDR1 SGHRS and CDR2 YFSETQ. Overall study results and limits: Across a handful of donors, naive CD4 shared 5% to 5.5%, naive CD8 under 4%, memory CD4 roughly 2.1%, memory CD8 around 0.36%. Few donors limited the genetic and exposure-history diversity represented.

Here immunoSEQ multiplex PCR was the method, and the copy in TCRdb shows in-frame clones only, minus some. The sample records more than 2 million clones, over 85% being singletons. Notes on this clone: No antigen is known for it.

This rearrangement joins TRBV5-1 to TRBJ2-7; TRBD2 aligns across 13 bases. The specimen was naive CD8+ T cells sorted from blood. This receptor was taken from a man between 18 and 35 years old in good health. CDR3 DNA sequence: TGCGCCAGCAGCTCAACTAGCGGGGGGGCCTACGAGCAGTACTTC. Its protein is CASSSTSGGAYEQYF.